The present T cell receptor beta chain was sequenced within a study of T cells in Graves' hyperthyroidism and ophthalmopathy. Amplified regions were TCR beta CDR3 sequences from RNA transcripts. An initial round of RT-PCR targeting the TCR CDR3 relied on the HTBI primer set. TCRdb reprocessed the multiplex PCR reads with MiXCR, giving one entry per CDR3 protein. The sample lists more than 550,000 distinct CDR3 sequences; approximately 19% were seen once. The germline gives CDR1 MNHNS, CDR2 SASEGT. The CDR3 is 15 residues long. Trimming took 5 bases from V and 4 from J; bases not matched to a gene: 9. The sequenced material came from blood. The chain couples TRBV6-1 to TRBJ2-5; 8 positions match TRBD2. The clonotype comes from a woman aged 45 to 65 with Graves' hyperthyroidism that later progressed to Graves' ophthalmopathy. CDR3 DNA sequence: TGTGCCAGCAGTAAGCGACGGGGGGGCCCAGAGACCCAGTACTTC. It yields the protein CASSKRRGGPETQYF.